This TCR beta chain came from a study of human T cells and chemical hapten exposure. This clonotype appeared many times. The time point was: patch test 1, 2 weeks after DPC sensitization. Treatment indicated: therapeutic diphenylcyclopropenone sensitization with weekly scalp DPC. This CDR3 region has 11 residues. The germline CDR1 and CDR2 sequences are MNHNS and SASEGT. Trimming shortened V by 5 bases and J by 14 bases, and 12 bases separated the two germline ends. TCRdb re-analysed the RACE reads in MiXCR, keeping a single row per CDR3 protein. Among 65,000 to 95,000 distinct CDR3 sequences listed, 12% were seen once.

Sequenced material: whole blood, taken in connection with sensitization to the hapten diphenylcyclopropenone (DPC). This chain links TRBV6-1 with TRBJ1-4; D is undetermined. This receptor was taken from a woman aged 60-75 years with alopecia areata. Some clones in this sample may be carry-over from other donors' samples. This chain's CDR3 is CASSWGWRLFF. The CDR3 DNA follows: TGTGCCAGCAGTTGGGGATGGCGCCTGTTTTTT.